This T cell receptor (beta chain) was observed in a study of early T cells in non-severe SARS-CoV-2 infection (dated by TCRdb to about 2021). About the study as a whole: Because TCR sequencing was done on bulk RNA from unsorted whole blood, the alpha and beta chains could not be paired. Here is what the overall study found, with its caveats: VDJdb matching was skewed toward anti-spike CD8 responses and likely underestimated virus-specific expansions by missing private and CD4 specificities.

This was a case-control study nested in a cohort of healthcare workers in London, UK, who had nasopharyngeal swab PCR tests and blood samples taken every week. Healthcare workers were recruited between 23 and 31 March 2020, during the week of the UK lockdown, and were followed weekly for up to roughly 16 weeks. Taken from cysteine to phenylalanine, the CDR3 has 15 residues. This entry keeps only the CDR3 DNA: 45 bases, framed from base 1. Based on the germline V gene, the CDR1 and CDR2 sequences are LGHNT and FRNRAP. Deletion took 0 bases off V and 1 base off J, with a span of 8 bases between the germline ends. Library preparation used 5' RACE. Sequencing was performed on a NextSeq 500. Unique molecular identifiers were attached to individual cDNA molecules in the TCR library protocol so that sequencing error and PCR bias could be corrected. Sequencing covered both TCR alpha and beta chains, and within each sample the abundances of alpha and beta sequences were tightly co-correlated. Under the source paper's analysis protocol: Decombinator V4 was used to annotate the V gene, J gene and CDR3 of the TCR sequences. Expanded TCRs were defined as changing significantly between any two time points under a Poisson model with p below 0.0001. Abundances of TCRs were expressed as counts per million after normalisation to the total number of TCRs sequenced in each sample. TRAV1-2 paired with TRAJ12, TRAJ20 or TRAJ33 defined MAIT TCRs, while TRAV10 paired with TRAJ18 defined iNKT TCRs. VDJdb, accessed 1 November 2021, was searched for CMV, EBV and SARS-CoV-2 annotated TCRs, excluding TCRs annotated for multiple antigens. TCRdb reworked the public reads: Q25 trimming with fastp, MiXCR clone assembly, productive beta chains retained. Records with the same CDR3 protein are collapsed into one entry carrying the most frequent genes and DNA. V and J calls and clone size were set by TCRdb, not the authors. The sample contains tens of thousands of distinct CDR3 sequences, about 9.4% of them found a single time. The top ten hold 5.9% of the sample.

As concerns this clonotype: Its antigen specificity is not known. Per-base quality was not reported, and no clone a single base away is much larger than it.

This receptor was identified in an adult who was a healthcare worker with PCR-confirmed SARS-CoV-2 infection or an uninfected control (not recorded which). Sequenced material: whole blood. Recombination linked TRBV12-5 to TRBJ2-3, with the identity of the D gene unclear. The CDR3 in this case is CASGLVLLGTDTQYF. The nucleotide sequence reads TGTGCTAGTGGTTTGGTACTTTTGGGCACAGATACGCAGTATTTT.